The subject of this entry is one T cell receptor (beta chain). The data derive from a study of blood T cell repertoires in COVID-19. On the study more broadly: The origin of the acute and convalescent COVID-19 samples was the United States, Italy and Spain. In each case, the material was cDNA or gDNA derived from T cells, B-cell-depleted T cells, or PBMCs.

Sequenced by immunoSEQ multiplex PCR; TCRdb stores in-frame clones only, minus some. The data contain over 200,000 clones, roughly 89% of them singletons. Input material: PBMCs or T cells enriched from blood (not recorded which). The sequence derives from a man aged 18-30 years with acute COVID-19.

The CDR3 sequence: CASSSTLRGNEQFF. The CDR3 nucleotides read TGTGCCAGCAGTTCTACGCTAAGGGGGAATGAGCAGTTCTTC. V usage is TRBV27 and J usage is TRBJ2-1, with TRBD1 as a possible D gene (6 bases). This CDR3 is built from 14 residues. Germline CDR1 MNHEY, CDR2 SMNVEV (reference sequence). With 4 bases removed from V and 7 bases from J, the gap between germline ends came to 14 bases.